This T cell receptor beta chain is from a study of vaccination effects on CD4 cells after COVID-19. Per germline, CDR1 SGHAT and CDR2 FQNNGV. With 1 base removed from V and 4 bases from J, the gap between germline ends came to 14 bases. This CDR3 is built from 16 residues. Ahead of sequencing, the ViraFEST assay grew antigen-specific CD4+ T cells using viral peptide pools. Investigators separated out CD4+ T cells once 9 to 11 days of culture had passed. By PCR, the person was confirmed to have had SARS-CoV-2 infection between March and December 2020. With regard to this clone: Its specificity is unknown.

TCRdb keeps only in-frame clones here, not all; method: immunoSEQ multiplex PCR. The data contain more than 20,000 clones, roughly 71% of them seen just once; the ten biggest clones take up around 18%. The source of this sequence is a human donor who had a prior SARS-CoV-2 infection. The chain joins TRBV11-2 to TRBJ2-1; maybe TRBD2 (6 bases). The source was CD4+ T cells from PBMCs cultured with SARS-CoV-2 spike peptides, collected before COVID-19 vaccination. Here the CDR3 DNA reads TGTGCCAGCAGCTTAGGGGAGGTAAGCGGATACAATGAGCAGTTCTTC. Its protein is CASSLGEVSGYNEQFF. Variable domain in full (rest from reference TRBV11-2 and TRBJ2-1): EAGVAQSPRYKIIEKRQSVAFWCNPISGHATLYWYQQILGQGPKLLIQFQNNGVVDDSQLPKDRFSAERLKGVDSTLKIQPAKLEDSAVYLCASSLGEVSGYNEQFFGPGTRLTVL.